The subject of this entry is one T cell receptor (beta chain). Authors' data handling: Amplification of reference gene primers was used by the study to estimate nucleated cell counts. Some clones are missing from TCRdb's copy, which holds only in-frame ones; the method was immunoSEQ multiplex PCR. The V and J calls and clone size are taken from that table; D and trimming were inferred from the DNA. Here the sample spans about 39,000 clones, about nine tenths being singletons. The V gene lost 0 bases and the J gene lost 3 bases, with 9 bases spanning the gap. Germline V gene sequence: CDR1 SGHRS, CDR2 YFSETQ. The CDR3 loop spans 14 amino acids. The record originates from a study of blood T cell repertoires in COVID-19. Overall study: Samples of COVID-19 (acute and convalescent) were obtained from the United States, Italy and Spain. Nucleic acid was either cDNA or gDNA, and it came from T cells, B-cell-depleted T cells, or PBMCs.

Material for sequencing was peripheral blood. This TCR was sampled from a man aged 50 to 59 with active COVID-19. The chain links TRBV5-1 to TRBJ1-2; perhaps TRBD1 as D (5 bases). DNA for the CDR3: TGCGCCAGCAGCTTGGCGGGGGAGGACTATGGCTACACCTTC. Encoded protein: CASSLAGEDYGYTF.